These 24 T cell receptor beta chains share one sample of origin, sequenced in a study of T cells in Graves' hyperthyroidism and ophthalmopathy. Amplification of TCR beta CDR3 regions used RNA as the template. The TCR CDR3 was amplified in a first-round RT-PCR using the HTBI primer set. One entry per CDR3 protein, called by TCRdb with MiXCR from the multiplex PCR reads. This table holds hundreds of thousands of distinct CDR3 sequences, roughly 21% found once. Sequencing input: blood. The receptor set was obtained from a man in his forties or fifties with Graves' ophthalmopathy.

This clonotype was seen ten or more times. V and J are TRBV18 and TRBJ2-5; D might be TRBD1 (5 bases). The CDR3 is made up of 14 amino acids. CDR1 KGHSH and CDR2 LQKENI come from the germline V gene. V gave up 0 bases and J gave up 5 bases, with 10 bases separating them. Here the CDR3 reads CASSPPSRAETQYF. The CDR3 region has the DNA TGTGCCAGCTCACCACCTTCCAGGGCCGAGACCCAGTACTTC.

V gene TRBV10-3 combines with J gene TRBJ2-3; TRBD2 aligns across 10 bases. Per the germline V gene, CDR1 is ENHRY and CDR2 is SYGVKD. CDR3 size: 17 residues. Germline trimming cut 3 bases from V and 3 bases from J; bases unmatched to any gene: 9. The CDR3 region has the DNA TGTGCCATCAGTGACCCCTCCGATAGCGGGAGGACAGATACGCAGTATTTT. This sequence encodes CAISDPSDSGRTDTQYF.

This clonotype was seen ten or more times. The chain joins TRBV3-1 to TRBJ2-7, with no clear D. V was cut by 0 bases and J by 6 bases, with 9 bases left in between. Germline assignment: CDR1 LGHDT and CDR2 YNNKEL (reference sequence). CDR3 length: 13 amino acids. CDR3 sequence: CASSQDPLGEQYF. CDR3 DNA sequence: TGTGCCAGCAGCCAAGATCCACTCGGCGAGCAGTACTTC.

The chain links TRBV19 to TRBJ1-2, with 8 bases aligning to TRBD1. V trimming: 5 bases; J trimming: 2 bases; junction bases outside the gene matches: 7. Germline V lookup: CDR1 LNHDA, CDR2 SQIVND (reference sequence). This CDR3 has 15 amino acids. The CDR3 loop is CASSFNRGTNYGYTF. CDR3 bases: TGTGCCAGTAGTTTTAACAGGGGGACAAACTATGGCTACACCTTC.

The rearrangement joins TRBV9 to TRBJ2-7, with D perhaps matching TRBD1 (5 bases). CDR3 length equals 14 residues. The V and J ends lost 0 bases and 2 bases respectively, with 9 bases between them. Looked up from germline, CDR1 is SGDLS and CDR2 is YYNGEE. This CDR3 reads CASSVEAGPYEQYF. Here the CDR3 DNA reads TGTGCCAGCAGCGTAGAGGCAGGGCCCTACGAGCAGTACTTC.

In this sample, this clonotype turned up many times. The chain has TRBV7-2 and TRBJ2-5; 9 nucleotides agree with TRBD2. CDR1 SGHTA and CDR2 FQGNSA come from the germline V gene. The CDR3 covers 18 residues. V lost 1 base and J lost 5; bases outside the gene matches: 14. The CDR3 here is CASSLVGGSGRSGETQYF. The CDR3 DNA reads TGTGCCAGCAGCTTAGTGGGGGGTAGCGGGAGATCCGGGGAGACCCAGTACTTC.

This clonotype came up many times. The rearrangement links TRBV12-3 or TRBV12-4 to TRBJ1-2; 7 nucleotides agree with TRBD1. V shed 5 bases, J shed 3 bases, and the junction held 3 bases outside the gene matches. This CDR3 is built from 13 residues. CDR3 amino acids: CASSHTGDYGYTF. In DNA form, the CDR3 reads TGTGCCAGCAGTCATACAGGGGACTATGGCTACACCTTC.

The rearrangement uses TRBV4-1 and TRBJ2-2; the D gene could be TRBD1 or TRBD2 (5 bases each). This CDR3 is built from 16 residues. V was cut by 7 bases and J by 5 bases, with 20 bases left in between. CDR1 and CDR2 from the germline V gene are MGHRA and YSYEKL. The CDR3: CASNSDPGPGTGELFF. The CDR3 DNA sequence: TGCGCCAGCAATTCAGACCCAGGGCCGGGGACCGGGGAGCTGTTTTTT.

The chain combines TRBV29-1 with TRBJ2-1, with 13 nucleotides matching TRBD2. Germline trimming cut 7 bases from V and 0 bases from J; bases unmatched to any gene: 9. Germline V gene lookup returns CDR1 SQVTM and CDR2 ANQGSEA. The CDR3 is 17 amino acids. CDR3 nucleotides: TGCAGCGCCCGGACTAGCGGGAGCGGGAGCTCCTACAATGAGCAGTTCTTC. As protein: CSARTSGSGSSYNEQFF.

This clonotype came up many times. The chain uses TRBV20-1 and TRBJ2-7; D remains ambiguous. The V and J ends lost 3 bases and 0 bases respectively, with 12 bases between them. The CDR3 is made up of 14 amino acids. Germline CDR1 is DFQATT and CDR2 is SNEGSKA (reference sequence). The CDR3: CSASPTGTSYEQYF. The CDR3 nucleotides read TGCAGTGCTAGCCCTACCGGAACCTCCTACGAGCAGTACTTC.

This clonotype occurred many times. The chain joins TRBV28 to TRBJ1-1; D may be TRBD1 (5 bases). V gave up 1 base and J gave up 0 bases, with 9 bases separating them. This CDR3 region has 15 residues. Germline CDR1 MDHEN, CDR2 SYDVKM. CDR3 sequence (DNA): TGTGCCAGCAGTTTATCGGGGGAGTTGAACACTGAAGCTTTCTTT. It encodes CASSLSGELNTEAFF.

CDR3 DNA: TGCGTCATCTCCAGGGGGGATAACACCGGGGAGCTGTTTTTT. It codes for CVISRGDNTGELFF. The chain recombines TRBV5-1 with TRBJ2-2, with a possible D match to TRBD1 (7 bases). This CDR3 is built from 14 residues. Germline CDR1 reads SGHRS; CDR2 reads YFSETQ.

This clonotype was observed at least ten times. The chain has TRBV28 and TRBJ2-7, with a possible D match to TRBD1 (6 bases). This CDR3 region has 15 residues. V lost 3 bases and J lost 0, with 12 bases in between. CDR1 and CDR2 from the germline V gene are MDHEN and SYDVKM. CDR3 sequence: CASSFPRGLSYEQYF. The CDR3 coding sequence is TGTGCCAGCAGTTTCCCCAGGGGCCTCTCCTACGAGCAGTACTTC.

The chain recombines TRBV12-3 or TRBV12-4 with TRBJ2-3; no clear D gene. This CDR3 spans 15 amino acids. The germline V and J ends were trimmed by 3 bases and 0 bases, with 10 bases remaining between them. CDR3 sequence reads: CASSLGLYSTDTQYF. The CDR3 DNA reads TGTGCCAGCAGTTTGGGCCTTTATAGCACAGATACGCAGTATTTT.

In its sample, this clonotype was seen many times. The rearrangement joins TRBV11-3 to TRBJ2-1, with TRBD2 matching over 9 bases. The ends lost 5 bases at V and 5 bases at J; junction bases unmatched: 10. The CDR3 runs 16 residues. Germline CDR1 is SGHNT and CDR2 is YENEEA. The DNA of the CDR3 is TGTGCCAGCAGCCCGGGGCTAGCGGGAAAAGACAATGAGCAGTTCTTC. It translates to CASSPGLAGKDNEQFF.

The chain is built from TRBV28 and TRBJ2-1; 10 bases map to TRBD1. Trimming removed 4 bases from V and 8 bases from J; junction bases left unmatched: 8. Per the germline V gene, CDR1 is MDHEN and CDR2 is SYDVKM. There are 15 residues in the CDR3. The CDR3 nucleotides read TGTGCCAGCAGTTCCCCGGACAGGGGGGTCGATGAGCAGTTCTTC. Its protein product is CASSSPDRGVDEQFF.

Many counts were recorded for this clonotype. The J gene is TRBJ1-4, the V gene TRBV2, with D hard to call. Deletions cut 3 bases from V and 7 bases from J, with 18 bases between. From germline, CDR1 is SNHLY and CDR2 FYNNEI. This CDR3 has 16 residues. The CDR3 DNA reads TGTGCCAGCAGTGACGGCCCTGGGAGATCAGGTGAAAAACTGTTTTTT. The encoded protein is CASSDGPGRSGEKLFF. Full variable domain (outside the CDR3, taken from reference TRBV2 and TRBJ1-4): EPEVTQTPSHQVTQMGQEVILRCVPISNHLYFYWYRQILGQKVEFLVSFYNNEISEKSEIFDDQFSVERPDGSNFTLKIRSTKLEDSAMYFCASSDGPGRSGEKLFFGSGTQLSVL.

This clonotype is a singleton in its sample. This may stem from a read error, because a much larger clone lies one nucleotide away. The V call is TRBV2, the J call TRBJ2-7; D may be TRBD1 or TRBD2 (6 bases each). The CDR3 is made up of 17 amino acids. The germline V and J ends were trimmed by 4 bases and 4 bases, with 23 bases remaining between them. Germline-derived CDR1 and CDR2 are SNHLY and FYNNEI. CDR3 nucleotide sequence: TGTGCCAGCAGTGGATTTAATCTGGGGGGCTTAGGATACGAGCAGTACTTC. This encodes CASSGFNLGGLGYEQYF.

The V call is TRBV5-1, the J call TRBJ2-7; TRBD1 matches at 7 bases. The CDR3 runs to 15 residues. Germline V CDR1 and CDR2: SGHRS, YFSETQ. V lost 2 bases, J lost 2 bases, and 7 bases stayed unmatched. The CDR3 region is CASSLPDRDPYEQYF. The CDR3 DNA is TGCGCCAGCAGCTTACCAGACAGGGACCCCTACGAGCAGTACTTC.

As to this clonotype: A much larger clone sits a single nucleotide away, making a read error possible. Given the absence of the conserved phenylalanine or tryptophan at the CDR3 end, a read error is likely. The chain combines TRBV5-1 with TRBJ2-3, with D maybe TRBD2 (6 bases). Germline CDR1 and CDR2: SGHRS and YFSETQ. V lost 5 bases and J lost 1, with 14 bases in between. There are 15 residues in the CDR3. The CDR3 reads CASREGPMGTDTQYL. The CDR3 DNA reads TGCGCCAGCAGGGAGGGGCCCATGGGCACAGATACGCAGTATCTT.

This clonotype was picked up a small number of times. This chain connects TRBV18 to TRBJ2-7; 7 positions match TRBD2. In germline, CDR1 is KGHSH, CDR2 LQKENI. The CDR3 has 15 residues. V was pared by 0 bases and J by 3 bases, with 5 bases of the junction left unmatched. The CDR3 spells CASSPPMAGDYEQYF. The CDR3 region has the DNA TGTGCCAGCTCACCACCGATGGCGGGGGACTACGAGCAGTACTTC.

This clonotype has ten or more counts. The chain employs TRBV5-1 and TRBJ2-3, with TRBD1 identical over 7 bases. V lost 5 bases to trimming and J lost 2 bases; unmatched junction nucleotides: 5. Germline V gene data show CDR1 as SGHRS and CDR2 as YFSETQ. This CDR3 spans 14 amino acids. This chain's CDR3 is CASSTGQSTDTQYF. CDR3 bases: TGCGCCAGCAGTACGGGACAGTCCACAGATACGCAGTATTTT. The full variable domain, rest sourced from reference TRBV5-1 and TRBJ2-3, is KAGVTQTPRYLIKTRGQQVTLSCSPISGHRSVSWYQQTPGQGLQFLFEYFSETQRNKGNFPGRFSGRQFSNSRSEMNVSTLELGDSALYLCASSTGQSTDTQYFGPGTRLTVL.

This clonotype was found many times. The chain joins TRBV30 to TRBJ1-3; D is unresolved. Germline CDR1 reads GTSNPN; CDR2 reads SVGIG (reference sequence). This CDR3 is built from 13 residues. V shed 0 bases and J shed 8 bases, with 11 bases lying between them. CDR3 sequence (DNA): TGTGCCTGGAGTGTTAACACCGGGGACACCATATATTTT. Protein: CAWSVNTGDTIYF.

This chain uses TRBV6-2 or TRBV6-3 with TRBJ2-1, with 11 bases identical to TRBD2. Looked up from germline, CDR1 is MNHEY and CDR2 is SVGEGT. The CDR3 is 15 amino acids. V lost 5 bases, J lost 2 bases, and 2 bases stayed unmatched. The CDR3 nucleotides read TGTGCCAGCAGTATTAGCGGGAGGGCCTACAATGAGCAGTTCTTC. This gives the protein CASSISGRAYNEQFF.